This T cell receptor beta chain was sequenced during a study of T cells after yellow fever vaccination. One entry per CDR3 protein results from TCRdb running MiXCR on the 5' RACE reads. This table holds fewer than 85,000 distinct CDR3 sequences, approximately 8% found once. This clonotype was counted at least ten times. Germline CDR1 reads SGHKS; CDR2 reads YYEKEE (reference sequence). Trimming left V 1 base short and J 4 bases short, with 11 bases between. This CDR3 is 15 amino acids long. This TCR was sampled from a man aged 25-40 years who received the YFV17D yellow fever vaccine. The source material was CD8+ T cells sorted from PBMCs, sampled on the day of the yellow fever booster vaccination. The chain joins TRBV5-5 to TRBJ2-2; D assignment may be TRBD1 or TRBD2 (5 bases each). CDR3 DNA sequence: TGTGCCAGCAGCTTGTCTGGGACCACCACCGGGGAGCTGTTTTTT. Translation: CASSLSGTTTGELFF. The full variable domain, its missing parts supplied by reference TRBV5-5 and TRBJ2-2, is DAGVTQSPTHLIKTRGQQVTLRCSPISGHKSVSWYQQVLGQGPQFIFQYYEKEERGRGNFPDRFSARQFPNYSSELNVNALLLGDSALYLCASSLSGTTTGELFFGEGSRLTVL.